The clone carrying this T cell receptor beta chain was counted ten times or more. Its antigen is unidentified. This sample was included in a study of response to subunit inactivated influenza vaccine. General observations from the study: That few new T cells are recruited by each seasonal influenza vaccination was the authors' suggestion.

TCRdb independently ran MiXCR on the RT-PCR reads; one entry per CDR3 protein. Found here are about 500,000 distinct CDR3 sequences, approximately 16% of them singletons; the top ten hold 3% to 3.5%. V was clipped by 4 bases and J by 4 bases, with 10 bases between them. CDR3 length: 12 residues. Looked up from germline, CDR1 is SQVTM and CDR2 is ANQGSEA. This receptor was identified in a man in his fifties or sixties who received an inactivated influenza vaccine. This rearrangement joins TRBV29-1 to TRBJ1-1; D not resolved. The sample was CD4+ T cells sorted from PBMCs, taken around 2 years after vaccination. CDR3 sequence (DNA): TGCAGCGTTGGAGCCCAAGGCACTGAAGCTTTCTTT. Translating gives CSVGAQGTEAFF.